The 15 T cell receptor beta chains reported below all come from one sample, sequenced in a study of cytomegalovirus exposure and HLA in healthy donors. PCR was performed using 60 Vbeta and 13 Jbeta primers. Profiled with immunoSEQ multiplex PCR; TCRdb holds only in-frame clones, not every one. Of fewer than 200,000 clones listed, around 63% are singletons. The specimen was PBMCs. These receptors all stem from a woman between 18 and 29 years old in good health and CMV-seropositive.

The J gene is TRBJ1-1, the V gene TRBV5-1, with 11 bases fitting TRBD1. The CDR3 is 14 amino acids. CDR1 and CDR2 from the germline V gene are SGHRS and YFSETQ. Losses at the gene ends were 4 bases for V and 9 bases for J; bases not matched to a gene: 8. CDR3 bases: TGCGCCAGCAGCGGACAGGGACAGGGGGGAAAAGCTTTCTTT. Encoded protein: CASSGQGQGGKAFF. Looking up the rest from reference TRBV5-1 and TRBJ1-1 gives the full variable domain: KAGVTQTPRYLIKTRGQQVTLSCSPISGHRSVSWYQQTPGQGLQFLFEYFSETQRNKGNFPGRFSGRQFSNSRSEMNVSTLELGDSALYLCASSGQGQGGKAFFGQGTRLTVV.

This clone came up a few times. The J gene is TRBJ2-1, the V gene TRBV30, with TRBD2 identical over 8 bases. V gave up 2 bases and J gave up 3 bases; unmatched junction bases: 6. The CDR3 has 15 amino acids. Germline V CDR1 and CDR2: GTSNPN, SVGIG (reference sequence). The CDR3 coding sequence is TGTGCCTGGAGTTGGAGCGGGAGCGGCTACAATGAGCAGTTCTTC. Translating it yields CAWSWSGSGYNEQFF.

This chain uses TRBV7-9 with TRBJ2-1; no clear D gene. The V gene's germline CDR1 is SEHNR and CDR2 FQNEAQ (reference sequence). The CDR3 is 15 residues long. The V and J ends lost 5 bases and 7 bases respectively, with 18 bases between them. CDR3 DNA sequence: TGTGCCAGCAGCCCCACCGGGTCCCGGCAAAATGAGCAGTTCTTC. The encoded protein is CASSPTGSRQNEQFF.

The genes are TRBV13 and TRBJ2-7; possibly TRBD2 for D (5 bases). Germline V gene sequence: CDR1 PRHDT, CDR2 FYEKMQ (reference sequence). The CDR3 sequence is 12 residues long. The V gene lost 6 bases and the J gene lost 5 bases, with 11 bases spanning the gap. This CDR3 is CASSDRGHEQYF. In DNA, the CDR3 is TGTGCCAGCAGTGATAGAGGGCACGAGCAGTACTTC.

The genes are TRBV5-1 and TRBJ1-5; 9 nucleotides align to TRBD1. With 10 bases clipped from V and 4 bases from J, the junction kept 6 bases outside the gene matches. Germline V gene data show CDR1 as SGHRS and CDR2 as YFSETQ. This CDR3 has 13 amino acids. CDR3: CAAQGACNQPQHF. The CDR3 DNA follows: TGCGCCGCACAGGGGGCTTGTAATCAGCCCCAGCATTTT.

V and J are TRBV18 and TRBJ2-2; perhaps TRBD2 as D (6 bases). This CDR3 comprises 17 residues. Between the trimmed V and J ends, which lost 3 bases and 6 bases, there was a span of 20 bases. Germline values: CDR1 KGHSH, CDR2 LQKENI. CDR3 sequence: CASSPGSPGGIAGELFF. CDR3 nucleotides: TGTGCCAGCTCACCGGGAAGCCCAGGCGGGATCGCCGGGGAGCTGTTTTTT.

CDR3 sequence reads: CASSLSISADTIYF. CDR3 nucleotide sequence: TGTGCCAGCAGCTTATCGATCAGCGCGGACACCATATATTTT. V and J are TRBV11-2 and TRBJ1-3; D is undetermined. The CDR3 loop spans 14 amino acids. With 2 bases removed from V and 8 bases from J, the gap between germline ends came to 13 bases. Looked up from germline, CDR1 is SGHAT and CDR2 is FQNNGV. Full variable domain (missing parts from reference TRBV11-2 and TRBJ1-3): EAGVAQSPRYKIIEKRQSVAFWCNPISGHATLYWYQQILGQGPKLLIQFQNNGVVDDSQLPKDRFSAERLKGVDSTLKIQPAKLEDSAVYLCASSLSISADTIYFGEGSWLTVV.

The genes are TRBV5-1 and TRBJ2-2; tentative D call: TRBD1 (6 bases). Germline values: CDR1 SGHRS, CDR2 YFSETQ. V was clipped by 4 bases and J by 7 bases, with 17 bases between them. The CDR3 is 15 residues long. Written as DNA, the CDR3 is TGCGCCAGCAGCCCTACGGACAGCCGACACGGGGAGCTGTTTTTT. It yields the protein CASSPTDSRHGELFF.

The rearrangement joins TRBV12-1 to TRBJ2-1; no check of the table's D call, TRBD1, against the DNA was made. TRBV12-1 is a pseudogene locus. This CDR3 region has 13 residues. The CDR3 region is CASGDRVYNEQFF. The CDR3, as DNA: TGTGCCAGCGGGGACAGGGTCTACAATGAGCAGTTCTTC.

This chain uses TRBV2 with TRBJ2-2, with 9 bases fitting TRBD1. This CDR3 is built from 17 residues. V gave up 3 bases and J gave up 2 bases; unmatched junction bases: 7. Germline CDR1 reads SNHLY; CDR2 reads FYNNEI. The CDR3: CASSEQPGQGNTGELFF. The CDR3 DNA reads TGTGCCAGCAGTGAGCAACCGGGACAGGGAAACACCGGGGAGCTGTTTTTT.

This clone was found a few times. The CDR3 DNA reads TGCGCCAGCAGCCGAGAAATCGGACATCTTAGGGGGGAAGCTTTCTTT. Amino acid sequence: CASSREIGHLRGEAFF. The V gene is TRBV4-3, the J gene TRBJ1-1, with D tentatively TRBD1 (6 bases). The germline CDR1 and CDR2 sequences are LGHNA and YSLEER. The CDR3 covers 16 residues. Trimming shortened V by 4 bases and J by 8 bases, and 23 bases separated the two germline ends.

This chain links TRBV10-3 with TRBJ1-1; weak D call: TRBD1 (6 bases). Germline V CDR1 and CDR2: ENHRY, SYGVKD. This CDR3 is built from 17 residues. The V and J ends lost 0 bases and 3 bases respectively, with 17 bases between them. CDR3 residues: CAISESIIRQEDTEAFF. The DNA of the CDR3 is TGTGCCATCAGTGAGTCGATTATTCGACAGGAAGACACTGAAGCTTTCTTT.

The chain recombines TRBV18 with TRBJ1-4; D unresolved. This CDR3 is built from 13 residues. Germline CDR1 is KGHSH and CDR2 is LQKENI. The V and J ends lost 3 bases and 8 bases respectively, with 10 bases between them. The CDR3 coding sequence is TGTGCCAGCTCACCCACTGGGGAGGAAAAACTGTTTTTT. This gives the protein CASSPTGEEKLFF.

The chain couples TRBV18 to TRBJ1-1, with 8 bases matching TRBD1. CDR1 is KGHSH and CDR2 is LQKENI in the germline V gene. The CDR3 covers 16 residues. With 2 bases clipped from V and 4 bases from J, the junction kept 9 bases outside the gene matches. CDR3: CASSPVPGGRVTEAFF. In nucleotides, the CDR3 is TGTGCCAGCTCACCAGTCCCAGGGGGCAGAGTCACTGAAGCTTTCTTT.

The chain combines TRBV5-1 with TRBJ2-7; the D is unclear. Germline values: CDR1 SGHRS, CDR2 YFSETQ. The CDR3 is made up of 14 amino acids. With 0 bases removed from V and 0 bases from J, the gap between germline ends came to 7 bases. CDR3 sequence: CASSLAPPSYEQYF. CDR3 bases: TGCGCCAGCAGCTTGGCTCCTCCCTCCTACGAGCAGTACTTC.